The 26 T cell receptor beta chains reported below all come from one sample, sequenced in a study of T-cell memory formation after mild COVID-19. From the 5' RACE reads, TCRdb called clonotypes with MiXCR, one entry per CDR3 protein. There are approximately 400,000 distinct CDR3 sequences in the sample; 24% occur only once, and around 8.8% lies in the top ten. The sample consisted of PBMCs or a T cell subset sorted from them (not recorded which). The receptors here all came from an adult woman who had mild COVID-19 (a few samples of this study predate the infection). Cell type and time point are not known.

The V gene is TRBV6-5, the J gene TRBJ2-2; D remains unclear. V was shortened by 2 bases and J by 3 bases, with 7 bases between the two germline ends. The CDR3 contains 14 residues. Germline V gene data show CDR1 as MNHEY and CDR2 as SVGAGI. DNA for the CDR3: TGTGCCAGCAGTTACCGGGTGGACACCGGGGAGCTGTTTTTT. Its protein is CASSYRVDTGELFF.

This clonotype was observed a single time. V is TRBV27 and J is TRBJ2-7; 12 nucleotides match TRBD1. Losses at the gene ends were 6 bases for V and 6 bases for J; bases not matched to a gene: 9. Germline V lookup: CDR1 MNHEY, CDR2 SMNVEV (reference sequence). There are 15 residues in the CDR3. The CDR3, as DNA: TGTGCCAGCAGGCCGTCCGGGACAGGGGGCGGCGAGCAGTACTTC. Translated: CASRPSGTGGGEQYF.

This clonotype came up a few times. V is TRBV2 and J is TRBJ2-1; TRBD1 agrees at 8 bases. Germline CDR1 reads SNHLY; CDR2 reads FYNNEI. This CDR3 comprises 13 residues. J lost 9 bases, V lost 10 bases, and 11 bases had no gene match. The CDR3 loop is CATFSGTGAEQFF. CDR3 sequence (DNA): TGTGCCACATTCTCCGGGACAGGTGCTGAGCAGTTCTTC.

The CDR3 region has the DNA TGCGCCAGCAGGAGCGATGGGGACACTGAAGCTTTCTTT. It is translated as CASRSDGDTEAFF. The chain recombines TRBV5-1 with TRBJ1-1; D unresolved. The CDR3 extends over 13 amino acids. Germline-derived CDR1 and CDR2 are SGHRS and YFSETQ. Trimming left V 5 bases short and J 3 bases short, with 11 bases between.

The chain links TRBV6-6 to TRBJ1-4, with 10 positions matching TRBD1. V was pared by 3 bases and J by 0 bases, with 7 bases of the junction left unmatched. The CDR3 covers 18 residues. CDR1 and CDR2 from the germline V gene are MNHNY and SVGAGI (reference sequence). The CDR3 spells CASSYTGTGVTTNEKLFF. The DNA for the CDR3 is TGTGCCAGCAGTTATACCGGGACAGGGGTTACAACTAATGAAAAACTGTTTTTT.

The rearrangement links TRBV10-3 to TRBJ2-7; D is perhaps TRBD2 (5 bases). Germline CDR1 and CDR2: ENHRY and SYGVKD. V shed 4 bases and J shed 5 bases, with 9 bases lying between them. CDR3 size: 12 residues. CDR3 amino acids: CAISGGANEQYF. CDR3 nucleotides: TGTGCCATCAGTGGGGGAGCCAACGAGCAGTACTTC.

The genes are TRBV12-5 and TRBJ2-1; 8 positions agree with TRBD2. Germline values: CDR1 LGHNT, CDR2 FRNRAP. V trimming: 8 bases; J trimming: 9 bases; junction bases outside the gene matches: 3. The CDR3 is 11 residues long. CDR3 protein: CASQAGVEQFF. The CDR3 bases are TGTGCTAGTCAAGCGGGAGTTGAGCAGTTCTTC.

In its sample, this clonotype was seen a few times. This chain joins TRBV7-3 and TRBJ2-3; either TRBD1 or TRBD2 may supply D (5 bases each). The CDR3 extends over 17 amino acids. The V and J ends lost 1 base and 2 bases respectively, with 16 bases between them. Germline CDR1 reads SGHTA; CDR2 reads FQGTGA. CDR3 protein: CASSLMGVTEITDTQYF. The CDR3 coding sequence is TGTGCCAGCAGCTTAATGGGGGTGACAGAGATCACAGATACGCAGTATTTT.

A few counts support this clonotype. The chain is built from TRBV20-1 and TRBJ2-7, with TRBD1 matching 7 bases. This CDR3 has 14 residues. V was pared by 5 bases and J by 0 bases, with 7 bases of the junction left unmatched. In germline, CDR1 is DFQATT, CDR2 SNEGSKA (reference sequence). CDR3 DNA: TGCAGTGCTCAGACAGGGTCGGGCTCCTACGAGCAGTACTTC. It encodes CSAQTGSGSYEQYF.

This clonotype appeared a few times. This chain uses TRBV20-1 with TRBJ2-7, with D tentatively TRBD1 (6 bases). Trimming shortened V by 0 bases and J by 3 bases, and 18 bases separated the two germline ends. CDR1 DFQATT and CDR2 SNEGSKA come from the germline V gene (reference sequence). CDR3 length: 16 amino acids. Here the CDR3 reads CSARESGPGDVYEQYF. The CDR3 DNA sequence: TGCAGTGCTAGAGAGTCGGGACCAGGGGACGTCTACGAGCAGTACTTC.

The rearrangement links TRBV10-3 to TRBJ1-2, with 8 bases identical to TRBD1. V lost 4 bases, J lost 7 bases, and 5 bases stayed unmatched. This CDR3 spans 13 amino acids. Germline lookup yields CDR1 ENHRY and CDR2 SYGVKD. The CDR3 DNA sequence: TGTGCCATCAGTGGGACAGGGAGGGCTGGCTACACCTTC. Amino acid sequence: CAISGTGRAGYTF.

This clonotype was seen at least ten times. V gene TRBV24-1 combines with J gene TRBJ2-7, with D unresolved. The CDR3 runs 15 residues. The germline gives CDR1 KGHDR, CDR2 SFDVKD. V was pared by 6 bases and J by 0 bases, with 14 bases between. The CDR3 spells CATSRAGSSSYEQYF. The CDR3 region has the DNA TGTGCCACCAGTAGGGCTGGTTCTAGCTCCTACGAGCAGTACTTC.

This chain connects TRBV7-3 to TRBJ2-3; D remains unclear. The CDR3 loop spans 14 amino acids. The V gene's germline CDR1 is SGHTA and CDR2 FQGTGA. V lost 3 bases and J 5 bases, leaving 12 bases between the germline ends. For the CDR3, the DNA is TGTGCCAGCAGCTTTTCTGGTTGGGGAGATACGCAGTATTTT. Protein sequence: CASSFSGWGDTQYF.

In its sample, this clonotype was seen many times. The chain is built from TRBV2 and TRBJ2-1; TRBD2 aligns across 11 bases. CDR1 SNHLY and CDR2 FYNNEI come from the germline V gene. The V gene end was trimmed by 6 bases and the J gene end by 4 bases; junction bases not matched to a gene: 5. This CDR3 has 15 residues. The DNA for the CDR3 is TGTGCCAGCAGCGACGGGACTAGCGGTTACAATGAGCAGTTCTTC. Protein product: CASSDGTSGYNEQFF.

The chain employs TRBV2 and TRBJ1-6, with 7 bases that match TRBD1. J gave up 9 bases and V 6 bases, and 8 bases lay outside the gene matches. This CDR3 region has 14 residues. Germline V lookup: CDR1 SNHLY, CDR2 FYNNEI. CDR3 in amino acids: CASSDRQGGSPLHF. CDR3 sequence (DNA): TGTGCCAGCAGCGACCGACAGGGAGGTTCACCCCTCCACTTT.

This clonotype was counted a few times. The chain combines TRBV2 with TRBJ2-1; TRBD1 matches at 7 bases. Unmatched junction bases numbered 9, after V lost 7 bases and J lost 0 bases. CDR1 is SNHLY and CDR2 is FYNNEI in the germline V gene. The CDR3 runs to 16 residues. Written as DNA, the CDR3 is TGTGCCAGCACCCAAAGGGGGCTAAGCTCCTACAATGAGCAGTTCTTC. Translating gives CASTQRGLSSYNEQFF.

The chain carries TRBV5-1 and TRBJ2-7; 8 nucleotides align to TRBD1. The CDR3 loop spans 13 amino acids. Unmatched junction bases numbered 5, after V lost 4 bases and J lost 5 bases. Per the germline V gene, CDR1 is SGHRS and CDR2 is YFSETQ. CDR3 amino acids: CASSPNRGNEQYF. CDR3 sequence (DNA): TGCGCCAGCAGCCCGAACAGGGGGAACGAGCAGTACTTC.

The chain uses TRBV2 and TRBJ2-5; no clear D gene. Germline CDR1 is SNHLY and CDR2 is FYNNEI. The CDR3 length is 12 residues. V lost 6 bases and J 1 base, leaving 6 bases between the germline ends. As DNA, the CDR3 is TGTGCCAGCAGCGTGATCCAAGAGACCCAGTACTTC. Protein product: CASSVIQETQYF.

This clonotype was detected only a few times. For the CDR3, the DNA is TGTGCCAGCAGCTTGGCTGGCGGCGGGGGGAGCCAAGAGACCCAGTACTTC. Its protein is CASSLAGGGGSQETQYF. The chain has TRBV5-4 and TRBJ2-5; 8 positions match TRBD2. V was pared by 0 bases and J by 1 base, with 8 bases of the junction left unmatched. CDR1 and CDR2 from the germline V gene are SGHNT and YYREEE (reference sequence). This CDR3 spans 17 amino acids.

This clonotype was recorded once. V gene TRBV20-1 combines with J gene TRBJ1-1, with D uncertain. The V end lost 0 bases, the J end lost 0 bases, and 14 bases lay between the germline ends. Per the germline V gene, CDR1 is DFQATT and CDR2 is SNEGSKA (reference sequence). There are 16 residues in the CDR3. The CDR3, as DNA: TGCAGTGCTAGAGAAGGGTATGGTGCGGTGAACACTGAAGCTTTCTTT. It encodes CSAREGYGAVNTEAFF.

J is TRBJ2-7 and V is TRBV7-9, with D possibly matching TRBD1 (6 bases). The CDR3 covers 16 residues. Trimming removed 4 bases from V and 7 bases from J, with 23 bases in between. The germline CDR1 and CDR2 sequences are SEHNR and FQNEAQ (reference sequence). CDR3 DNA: TGTGCCAGCAGCTGGGGGCTTGCGGAACACCCTTGGGAGCAGTACTTC. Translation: CASSWGLAEHPWEQYF.

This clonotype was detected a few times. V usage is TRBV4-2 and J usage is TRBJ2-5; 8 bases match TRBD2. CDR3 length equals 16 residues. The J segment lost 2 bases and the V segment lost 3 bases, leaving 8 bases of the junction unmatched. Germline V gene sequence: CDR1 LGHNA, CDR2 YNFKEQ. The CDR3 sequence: CASSHPPTSAQETQYF. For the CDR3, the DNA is TGTGCCAGCAGCCATCCCCCGACTAGCGCTCAAGAGACCCAGTACTTC.

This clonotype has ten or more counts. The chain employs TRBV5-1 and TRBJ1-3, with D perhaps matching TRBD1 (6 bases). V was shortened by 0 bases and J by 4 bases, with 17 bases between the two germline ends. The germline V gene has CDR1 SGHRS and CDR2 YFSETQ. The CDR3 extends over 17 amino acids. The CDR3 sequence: CASSLDAPTGAGNTIYF. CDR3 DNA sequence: TGCGCCAGCAGCTTGGATGCCCCAACGGGGGCCGGAAACACCATATATTTT.

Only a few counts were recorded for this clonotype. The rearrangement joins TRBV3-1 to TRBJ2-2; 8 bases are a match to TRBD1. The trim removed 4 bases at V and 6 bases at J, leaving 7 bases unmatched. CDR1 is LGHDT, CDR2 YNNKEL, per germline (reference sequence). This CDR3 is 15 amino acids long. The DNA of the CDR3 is TGTGCCAGCAGCCCACAGACAGGGGACGCCGGGGAGCTGTTTTTT. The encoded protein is CASSPQTGDAGELFF.

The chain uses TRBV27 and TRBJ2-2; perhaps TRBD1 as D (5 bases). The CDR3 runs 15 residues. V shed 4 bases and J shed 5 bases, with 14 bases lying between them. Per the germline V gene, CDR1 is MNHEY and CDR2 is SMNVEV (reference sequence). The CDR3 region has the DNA TGTGCCAGCAGTTCCTTAAAACCAGGGACCGGGGAGCTGTTTTTT. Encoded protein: CASSSLKPGTGELFF.

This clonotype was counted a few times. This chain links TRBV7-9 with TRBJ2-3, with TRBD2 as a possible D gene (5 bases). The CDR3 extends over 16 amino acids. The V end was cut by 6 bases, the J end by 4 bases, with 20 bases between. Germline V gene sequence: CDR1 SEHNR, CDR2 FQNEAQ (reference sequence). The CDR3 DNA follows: TGTGCCAGCAGTTTCCCTACTAGTAAGGTCCCAGATACGCAGTATTTT. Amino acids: CASSFPTSKVPDTQYF. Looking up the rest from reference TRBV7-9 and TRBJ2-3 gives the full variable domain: DTGVSQNPRHKITKRGQNVTFRCDPISEHNRLYWYRQTLGQGPEFLTYFQNEAQLEKSRLLSDRFSAERPKGSFSTLEIQRTEQGDSAMYLCASSFPTSKVPDTQYFGPGTRLTVL.